These 20 T cell receptor beta chains were sequenced from one sample in a study of regulatory T cells in long-lasting Graves disease. For TCR beta, libraries came from iRepertoire HTBI primers and Arm-PCR of CDR3 regions. TCRdb fed the multiplex PCR reads into MiXCR, producing one record per CDR3 protein. This table has some 340,000 distinct CDR3 sequences, 12% appearing once. Sample time point: newly diagnosed GD, antithyroid drugs for less than 3 months. PBMCs were the source of the RNA used for TCR sequencing. The sample was also linked to a second study, of T cells in Graves' hyperthyroidism and ophthalmopathy.

The sequenced sample was peripheral blood mononuclear cells (PBMCs), obtained at new diagnosis, from a patient treated with antithyroid drugs. These receptors all come from a woman younger than 35 with Graves disease.

The rearrangement links TRBV7-9 to TRBJ2-2, with D perhaps matching TRBD2 (5 bases). The length of the CDR3 is 14 residues. V was trimmed by 6 bases and J by 1 base, leaving 9 bases between them. The germline CDR1 and CDR2 sequences are SEHNR and FQNEAQ (reference sequence). As DNA, the CDR3 is TGTGCCAGCAGAGTCAGCGGGAACACCGGGGAGCTGTTTTTT. This encodes CASRVSGNTGELFF.

This clonotype was detected ten times or more. The chain has TRBV7-2 and TRBJ2-3; 8 positions match TRBD1. With V trimmed by 4 bases and J by 1 base, 1 base remained unmatched. There are 14 residues in the CDR3. CDR1 is SGHTA and CDR2 is FQGNSA in the germline V gene. The DNA of the CDR3 is TGTGCCAGCAGCTACAGGGGGGGCACAGATACGCAGTATTTT. The encoded protein is CASSYRGGTDTQYF.

Remarks on this clonotype: Given a far larger clone just one base away, this is likely a sequencing read error. V and J are TRBV11-2 and TRBJ1-1; D unclear. The germline V gene encodes CDR1 SGHAT and CDR2 FQNNGV. The CDR3 covers 14 residues. V shed 0 bases and J shed 4 bases, with 9 bases lying between them. Here the CDR3 DNA reads TGTGCCAGCAGCTTAGATGGGGATGGCACTGAAGCTTTCTTT. Translating it yields CASSLDGDGTEAFF.

In this sample, this clonotype turned up a few times. CDR3 loop: CASSLKALGELFF. CDR3 nucleotides: TGTGCCAGCAGCTTAAAGGCCCTCGGGGAGCTGTTTTTT. This sequence joins TRBV7-9 and TRBJ2-2; D gene ambiguous. Germline lookup yields CDR1 SEHNR and CDR2 FQNEAQ (reference sequence). This CDR3 has 13 residues. V lost 2 bases and J lost 7, with 8 bases in between. The full variable domain, with the rest looked up from reference TRBV7-9 and TRBJ2-2, is DTGVSQNPRHKITKRGQNVTFRCDPISEHNRLYWYRQTLGQGPEFLTYFQNEAQLEKSRLLSDRFSAERPKGSFSTLEIQRTEQGDSAMYLCASSLKALGELFFGEGSRLTVL.

This clonotype was observed many times. The genes are TRBV7-3 and TRBJ2-3, with D perhaps TRBD2 (7 bases). V lost 3 bases to trimming and J lost 4 bases, with 11 bases between them. Germline lookup yields CDR1 SGHTA and CDR2 FQGTGA. The CDR3 is 14 residues long. CDR3: CASSFVGGPDTQYF. CDR3 bases: TGTGCCAGCAGCTTCGTGGGGGGGCCAGATACGCAGTATTTT.

On this clonotype: A clone one base away is much larger, so this may be a read error. The chain is built from TRBV5-6 and TRBJ1-1; the D is unclear. CDR3 length equals 13 residues. Deletions cut 4 bases from V and 4 bases from J, with 11 bases between. CDR1 SGHDT and CDR2 YYEEEE come from the germline V gene. The CDR3 loop is CASSPGSSTEAFF. In nucleotides, the CDR3 is TGTGCCAGCAGCCCCGGGAGCAGCACTGAAGCTTTCTTT.

The V gene is TRBV12-3 or TRBV12-4, the J gene TRBJ2-1; D is possibly TRBD2 (6 bases). The ends were cut back, 1 base at V and 0 bases at J, with 13 bases in the middle. The CDR3 runs 17 residues. In DNA, the CDR3 is TGTGCCAGCAGTTTAGGACTAGGGAAGAACTCCTACAATGAGCAGTTCTTC. Encoded protein: CASSLGLGKNSYNEQFF.

This chain connects TRBV12-3 or TRBV12-4 to TRBJ2-3; 8 nucleotides line up with TRBD1. The length of the CDR3 is 18 residues. Trimming cost V 5 bases and J 4 bases; bases outside gene matches: 17. CDR3 residues: CASSTDRGLPFSADTQYF. In nucleotides, the CDR3 is TGTGCCAGCAGTACTGACAGGGGCCTTCCTTTCTCCGCAGATACGCAGTATTTT.

This clonotype has more than one count but fewer than ten. The chain carries TRBV6-1 and TRBJ2-3; possible D gene TRBD2, 6 bases. Trimming took off 8 bases at V and 6 bases at J, with 21 bases between the two ends. The CDR3 sequence is 15 residues long. Germline V lookup: CDR1 MNHNS, CDR2 SASEGT. The CDR3 protein is CASFDQTRGRDTQYF. The CDR3 DNA follows: TGTGCCAGCTTCGATCAGACCCGAGGGAGGGATACGCAGTATTTT.

The CDR3 reads CASSPFGLGGSYEQFF. Here the CDR3 DNA reads TGCGCCAGCAGCCCTTTCGGACTAGGGGGTTCGTATGAGCAGTTCTTC. The V and J genes are TRBV4-3 and TRBJ2-1, with D perhaps TRBD2 (7 bases). CDR1 is LGHNA and CDR2 is YSLEER in the germline V gene. This CDR3 has 16 amino acids. Trimming removed 4 bases at V and 8 bases at J, with 21 bases between.

In its sample, this clonotype was seen a few times. This chain connects TRBV7-3 to TRBJ2-4; the D gene is possibly TRBD1 (5 bases). The CDR3 spans 18 residues. V gave up 2 bases and J gave up 4 bases, with 21 bases separating them. The germline V gene has CDR1 SGHTA and CDR2 FQGTGA. The CDR3 region has the DNA TGTGCCAGCAGCTTACTAGTGACAGTTAACCTCTTTAAAAACATTCAGTACTTC. Translating it yields CASSLLVTVNLFKNIQYF. The full variable domain, its missing parts supplied by reference TRBV7-3 and TRBJ2-4, is GAGVSQTPSNKVTEKGKYVELRCDPISGHTALYWYRQSLGQGPEFLIYFQGTGAADDSGLPNDRFFAVRPEGSVSTLKIQRTERGDSAVYLCASSLLVTVNLFKNIQYFGAGTRLSVL.

The sample holds many counts of this clonotype. V gene TRBV20-1 combines with J gene TRBJ1-1; 10 bases are shared with TRBD1. V gave up 1 base and J gave up 7 bases; unmatched junction bases: 6. The CDR3 extends over 14 amino acids. Germline values: CDR1 DFQATT, CDR2 SNEGSKA (reference sequence). The CDR3 DNA sequence: TGCAGTGCTAGAGCGTCCGGGACAGGGGATGAAGCTTTCTTT. It translates to CSARASGTGDEAFF.

This clonotype was counted ten times or more. The rearrangement links TRBV6-5 to TRBJ2-3, with 8 bases aligning to TRBD2. Germline loops: CDR1 MNHEY, CDR2 SVGAGI. V shed 2 bases and J 2 bases; nucleotides not matched to a gene: 3. The CDR3 length is 15 residues. The CDR3 nucleotides read TGTGCCAGCAGTTACGGAGCGGGGGACACAGATACGCAGTATTTT. Residues: CASSYGAGDTDTQYF.

This chain joins TRBV6-5 and TRBJ1-1; 7 bases match TRBD1. Germline CDR1 reads MNHEY; CDR2 reads SVGAGI. With 2 bases clipped from V and 5 bases from J, the junction kept 8 bases outside the gene matches. The CDR3 is made up of 15 amino acids. CDR3 sequence reads: CASSYSRTGLTEAFF. The CDR3 nucleotides are TGTGCCAGCAGTTACAGTCGGACAGGTTTAACTGAAGCTTTCTTT.

The chain is built from TRBV6-2 or TRBV6-3 and TRBJ1-5; D unclear. Germline-derived CDR1 and CDR2 are MNHEY and SVGEGT. V was pared by 2 bases and J by 4 bases, with 15 bases between. The CDR3 spans 16 residues. For the CDR3, the DNA is TGTGCCAGCAGTTACGTCTTGGGCTCTGTGAATCAGCCCCAGCATTTT. As protein: CASSYVLGSVNQPQHF.

In its sample, this clonotype was seen a few times. The rearrangement links TRBV3-1 to TRBJ1-6; D unclear. V gave up 0 bases and J gave up 3 bases, with 9 bases separating them. The CDR3 has 16 amino acids. Germline CDR1 reads LGHDT; CDR2 reads YNNKEL (reference sequence). The CDR3 region is CASSQEPDDYNSPLHF. The CDR3 coding sequence is TGTGCCAGCAGCCAAGAGCCGGACGACTATAATTCACCCCTCCACTTT. The full variable domain, with the rest looked up from reference TRBV3-1 and TRBJ1-6, is DTAVSQTPKYLVTQMGNDKSIKCEQNLGHDTMYWYKQDSKKFLKIMFSYNNKELIINETVPNRFSPKSPDKAHLNLHINSLELGDSAVYFCASSQEPDDYNSPLHFGNGTRLTVT.

This chain joins TRBV4-1 and TRBJ2-3; D might be TRBD2 (5 bases). This CDR3 is 17 amino acids long. The V end lost 1 base, the J end lost 0 bases, and 14 bases lay between the germline ends. Germline V gene sequence: CDR1 MGHRA, CDR2 YSYEKL. This CDR3 reads CASSQGESSSSTDTQYF. The CDR3 bases are TGCGCCAGCAGCCAAGGGGAATCTAGCTCCAGCACAGATACGCAGTATTTT.

On this clonotype: The CDR3 does not end in the conserved phenylalanine or tryptophan, so this is likely a read error. It is unclear where the CDR3 begins or ends on the DNA, so no DNA is shown, and the CDR3 is as TCRdb lists it. V gene TRBV4-3 combines with J gene TRBJ1-3. The CDR3 sequence runs 9 residues, both termini included. Germline CDR1 is LGHNA and CDR2 is YSLEER. CDR3 residues: CASSTPNLP.

This clonotype was counted at least ten times. The chain carries TRBV7-9 and TRBJ2-3; no clear D. This CDR3 comprises 11 residues. Trimming removed 5 bases at V and 2 bases at J, with 2 bases between. CDR1 is SEHNR and CDR2 is FQNEAQ in the germline V gene (reference sequence). CDR3 sequence (DNA): TGTGCCAGCAGCCCCACAGATACGCAGTATTTT. Encoded protein: CASSPTDTQYF.

This clonotype was counted many times. This sequence joins TRBV6-2 or TRBV6-3 and TRBJ2-3, with D possibly TRBD2 on 5 matching bases. Trimming removed 5 bases from V and 4 bases from J, with 16 bases in between. The CDR3 has 15 amino acids. Germline CDR1 reads MNHEY; CDR2 reads SVGEGT. CDR3 protein: CASSPLGAGADTQYF. The CDR3 DNA is TGTGCCAGCAGTCCACTCGGTGCGGGCGCAGATACGCAGTATTTT.